This T cell receptor beta chain was captured by sequencing in a study of T cells in Graves' hyperthyroidism and ophthalmopathy. Study information: At the time of initial diagnosis and before any treatment, peripheral blood was collected.

Template material for amplifying TCR beta CDR3 regions consisted of RNA transcripts. TCR CDR3 regions were first amplified by RT-PCR with HTBI primers. TCRdb called the multiplex PCR reads again in MiXCR, with one record for every CDR3 protein. This sample has some 770,000 distinct CDR3 sequences, with about a sixth found just once. Study-level findings and limits: From stable hyperthyroidism, ophthalmopathy was separated by a 13 V-J model. Most thyroid clonotypes expanded above 0.001 were also detected in blood.

The PBMCs studied were ones that came from 10 ml fresh peripheral blood. The V and J ends lost 4 bases and 1 base respectively, with 7 bases between them. Germline values: CDR1 KGHSH, CDR2 LQKENI. This CDR3 comprises 13 residues. Many counts were recorded for this clonotype. Its antigen is undetermined. This clonotype was obtained from a man aged 18 to 30 with Graves' hyperthyroidism. Sequencing input: blood. The rearrangement links TRBV18 to TRBJ1-1; no reliable D call. In DNA form, the CDR3 reads TGTGCCAGCTCACAACAGAAGAACACTGAAGCTTTCTTT. Amino acid sequence: CASSQQKNTEAFF.